The subject of this entry is one T cell receptor (beta chain). The antigen is not known. These data originate in a study of shared clonotypes between healthy human individuals. Looking at the study overall: Donors were a couple of women and a few men aged 18 to 49. Overall study findings and caveats: Specimens sampled were limited to blood, with tissue repertoires likely differing.

Assay runs were performed at deep level. Only in-frame clones appear in the TCRdb table, and some are missing; sequencing was by immunoSEQ multiplex PCR. Of more than 2 million clones in the sample, approximately 95% are singletons; the top ten hold less than 0.15%. This CDR3 has 19 amino acids. V was pared by 0 bases and J by 0 bases, with 20 bases between. Germline loops: CDR1 SGHRS, CDR2 YFSETQ. This TCR was sampled from a man aged 18 to 35 in good health. This chain uses TRBV5-1 with TRBJ2-3, with D possibly called TRBD1 or TRBD2 (6 bases each). Sequencing input: naive CD4+ T cells sorted from blood. This sample's subset: CD45RA+ positively selected. The CDR3 loop is CASSLGNGGLLDSTDTQYF. In DNA, the CDR3 is TGCGCCAGCAGCTTGGGGAACGGGGGCCTCCTTGATAGCACAGATACGCAGTATTTT.